This T cell receptor beta chain stems from a study of cytomegalovirus exposure and HLA in healthy donors (dated by TCRdb to about 2017). Concerning the study at large: According to an earlier analysis of 587 of the donors, about 179 million T cells yielded 117 million unique TCR beta sequences and around 280 Gb of sequence data. An early release that covered about 640 HLA-typed donors contained around 300 gigabases of sequencing data and tens of millions of unique TCR sequences. Among the 398 genotyped donors, around 81% belonged to the genetic ancestry cluster associated with self-reported Caucasian donors. The study aimed to test whether cataloging public T cell receptors could reveal signatures of past pathogen exposure. Using immunosequencing, the study profiled T cell repertoires from fewer than 700 subjects and related those repertoires to cytomegalovirus serostatus. A separate validation cohort of about 110 different subjects was used in addition to the approximately 700-subject first cohort. To predict cytomegalovirus infection status, the study brought together high-throughput TCR immunosequencing, statistical association of individual TCRs with disease status, and machine learning. To study patterns of TCR occurrence, a later analysis re-analyzed previously published TCR beta repertoires from just over 650 donors and added high-resolution HLA genotyping. Rather than using new phenotypic data, the later analysis identified candidate immune exposures from TCR beta sequences and from how often those sequences occurred across donors. To decide whether each TCR beta V gene segment behaved as functional or pseudogenic, an earlier analysis of some 600 of the donors relied on high-throughput TCR beta sequencing. Donor age, sex, ethnicity and CMV serostatus were collected together with the repertoire data. Genome-wide SNP genotypes for about 60% of the roughly 670 donors were used in a later genetic analysis, which treated that subset as a discovery cohort. All discovery cohort repertoires had been generated using a single sequencing platform. HLA typing covered class I and class II loci at four-digit resolution. The number of donors typed differed by locus, with about 629-630 for A, B, C, DRB1 and DQB1, over 500 for DQA1, under 610 for DPA1, and some 450 for DPB1. Roughly 5 DR-DQ haplotypes were handled as single units for association and clustering, since linkage in the cohort was strong. Among about 390 genotyped donors of the cohort, an average of about 240,000 unique TCR beta nucleotide sequences were sequenced per donor, roughly a sixth of them non-productive.

The library was generated by the immunoSEQ multiplex PCR assay. For the multiplex PCR, a mixture combining 60 forward primers for TCR Vbeta segments and 13 reverse primers for TCR Jbeta segments was used. The CDR3 region of rearranged TCR beta genes was amplified from genomic DNA by a multiplex PCR assay. On the Illumina HiSeq System, the amplified TCR beta libraries were sequenced as 87-base-pair reads. On the authors' methods: A later analysis tallied 70 million to 100 million unique TCR beta chains across the 700 or so repertoires, and some 12 million of those chains were shared by two or more donors. Raw reads were error-corrected and collapsed into unique sequences by a nearest-neighbor algorithm in which closely related sequences were merged to remove PCR and sequencing errors. CDR3 sequences were aligned to IMGT reference sequences to assign V, D and J gene segments. For a sequence to be retained, a match of at least six nucleotides to both a V gene segment and a J gene segment was required. A rearrangement was called productive if the CDR3 had no stop codons and remained in frame with V and J, and every other rearrangement was called non-productive. CDR3 was defined according to IMGT convention as the region running from the second conserved V-encoded cysteine to the conserved J-encoded phenylalanine. In an earlier analysis of 500 to 650 of the donors, sequences lacking an unambiguous match to a single V gene segment were excluded. An earlier analysis of fewer than 750 of the donors classified V segments as functional when productive rearrangements were above 56.7% and as segregating when the standard deviation between donors was above 5%. To diagnose cytomegalovirus status from the catalog of TCR beta chain sequences, a statistical classification framework was built. In a later analysis, V and J genes were assigned by comparing TCR nucleotide sequences against IMGT/GENE-DB human TR gene sequences. In a later analysis, CDR3 sequences and most-parsimonious VDJ recombination scenarios were assigned using the TCRdist pipeline. In a later analysis, each TCR beta chain was defined by its CDR3 amino acid sequence together with its V-gene family, and reads without a unique V-gene family were excluded. In a later analysis, 500 to 650 highly shared, low-generation-probability nucleotide sequences were removed to address suspected cross-contamination and a sequencing artifact. In a later analysis, a clonal expansion index was calculated for each public chain from normalized within-repertoire ranks of inferred template counts. Generation probabilities in a later analysis came from a VDJ recombination model fitted to out-of-frame rearrangements, and those results were checked against IGoR. Hypergeometric tests were used in a later analysis to score TCR-TCR, TCR-HLA and TCR-CMV co-occurrence, with a repertoire-size bias correction applied to the TCR pairs. False discovery rates were estimated in a later analysis by permuting HLA or CMV assignments 20 times. In a later analysis, co-occurring TCRs were grouped using DBSCAN, and TCRdist sequence similarity was added for clustering within HLA-allele-positive subsets. Repertoires with fewer than 30,000 or more than 120,000 public chains were left out of co-occurrence clustering, as were roughly five repertoires with anomalous nucleotide sharing. TCRdb's version of the immuneACCESS table is confined to in-frame rearrangements and falls short of the full clone set. An unresolved V gene accounts for under half of the shortfall where checked; the remainder is of unknown origin. V and J calls and clone size are those listed in that table; D and trimming were worked out from the DNA. The sample profile shows some 120,000 clones; approximately 8.6% of them were found once. The ten largest account for around 5.8% of the sample.

Results the study describes overall, beyond this receptor: A later analysis associated 16,951 TCR beta sequences with specific HLA alleles at a false discovery rate of 0.05. Immune exposure information for the cohort was limited to CMV serostatus. In a later analysis, the rate of TCR association differed among HLA loci, with DRB1 alleles having the most associated TCRs and HLA-C alleles having the fewest. A later genetic analysis associated a missense DCLRE1C variant with V-gene and J-gene trimming of TCR beta chains, and an independent cohort replicated the association. HLA typing was unavailable for some donors at each locus, so association tests used only the typed subset. Because counts were too low, roughly 17 rarely observed V segments, including chromosome 9 orphons, were left out of the earlier analysis of 587 of the donors. In vitro tests confirmed that three of the cytomegalovirus-associated TCR beta chains recognize cytomegalovirus antigens. Several of the top co-occurrence clusters appeared to be linked to parvovirus B19, influenza, CMV and Epstein-Barr virus, according to a later analysis. A later analysis found that most CMV-associated TCR beta chains appeared HLA-restricted, with HLA associations seemingly driven largely by CMV exposure. This cohort had only TCR beta chains sequenced, and the lack of alpha or paired-chain data limited which features could be detected. Because the 87-base-pair reads could not distinguish some IMGT-functional V segments, including TRBV6-2 and TRBV6-3, those segments were excluded. Across donors, most TCR sequences were observed very rarely, whereas some public TCRs were present in many individuals. A further reported finding was that TCR beta sequences accurately predicted the HLA-A and HLA-B alleles for most subjects in the first cohort. The sequencing pipeline was judged likely to have produced a cluster of highly shared sequence variants as a technical artifact. An earlier analysis of approximately 570 of the donors showed that most TCR beta V segments appeared in productive rearrangements either about 87% or about 30% of the time, which broadly matched IMGT annotations. In both the original and validation cohorts, the classifier was reported to diagnose cytomegalovirus status with high specificity and sensitivity. The authors suggested that the approach could potentially be generalized to other disease states and immunological phenotypes. When HLA alleles, especially DR and DQ, strongly co-occurred, TCR associations were difficult to assign to individual alleles. A total of some 180 TCR beta chains were listed by the study as associated with cytomegalovirus. A later analysis found that HLA-associated TCR beta chains were more clonally expanded and had lower generation probabilities than equally common non-associated chains. Correlated functional status among segregating V segments might be attributable to linkage disequilibrium, but an unknown experimental factor could not be ruled out. In a later genetic analysis, fewer N-insertions in productive TCRs were reported among donors in an Asian-associated ancestry cluster than the approximately 710-donor mean. The presence/absence analyses assumed that sequencing depth was roughly uniform across donors, and that assumption may not be true.

As to this clone: This clone's antigen is unknown. No much larger clone is present one base from it, and per-base qualities are unavailable.

The CDR3 numbers 12 residues from cysteine through phenylalanine. CDR3 DNA only is kept here, 36 bases in frame from base 1. The germline V gene sets CDR1 to SQVTM and CDR2 to ANQGSEA. V was cut back by 7 bases and J by 1 base, leaving a gap of 10 bases between them. In total, fewer than 750 healthy bone marrow donors made up the cohort. Cohort members were all nominally healthy when sampled, although unrecorded immune exposures were likely present. The donor tested CMV seropositive and was one of the 289 seropositive cohort members. Each donor provided a peripheral blood sample, and peripheral blood mononuclear cells were used for TCR beta sequencing. Genomic DNA extraction from the blood cell samples was performed with the Qiagen DNeasy Blood Extraction Kit.

Sequenced: PBMCs. The TCR comes from a middle-aged woman in good health and CMV-seropositive. The rearranged segments are TRBV29-1 and TRBJ1-1; TRBD1 might be the D gene, on 5 matching bases. DNA sequence: TGCAGCGCCGACGGGGGGAACACTGAAGCTTTCTTT. The resulting protein is CSADGGNTEAFF.